Each of the 30 T cell receptor beta chains below was sequenced from the same sample in a study of T-cell reconstitution after alpha-beta-depleted transplantation in children. A TCRbeta library incorporating unique molecular identifiers was prepared. TCRdb independently ran MiXCR on the PCR reads; one entry per CDR3 protein. Counted here are hundreds of thousands of distinct CDR3 sequences, 16% occurring once; the ten biggest clones make up 0.8% to 1.1%. The material sequenced was PBMCs from the stem cell graft donor, taken from the stem cell graft. Receptors were obtained from a human donor who donated a stem cell graft to a child with acute myeloid leukemia.

Points on this clonotype: It may be a read error: a sequence one base away is much more abundant. This rearrangement joins TRBV7-9 to TRBJ1-1; tentative D call: TRBD1 (6 bases). This CDR3 has 12 residues. Germline loops: CDR1 SEHNR, CDR2 FQNEAQ (reference sequence). The CDR3 DNA sequence: TGTGCCAGCAGCTTTGTGGTCAGGGGAACTCTCTTT. Encoded protein: CASSFVVRGTLF.

This clonotype was recorded at least ten times. The gene calls are TRBV5-6 and TRBJ1-5, with D possibly TRBD1 on 6 matching bases. Trimming pared 3 bases from V and 6 bases from J, leaving 19 bases between. This CDR3 is built from 16 residues. Germline V gene sequence: CDR1 SGHDT, CDR2 YYEEEE. The CDR3, as DNA: TGTGCCAGCAGCTACCTGGGGGGGGCGAGAACTCAGCCCCAGCATTTT. It is translated as CASSYLGGARTQPQHF.

This chain joins TRBV12-3 or TRBV12-4 and TRBJ2-2; no clear D. V lost 6 bases and J 0 bases, leaving 8 bases between the germline ends. CDR3 size: 14 residues. The CDR3 is CASRAAPNTGELFF. The DNA for the CDR3 is TGTGCCAGCAGGGCGGCGCCGAACACCGGGGAGCTGTTTTTT.

The CDR3, as DNA: TGTGCCAGCAGCTTAAACCTAGCGGGGGACGGCACCGGGGAGCTGTTTTTT. It is translated as CASSLNLAGDGTGELFF. J is TRBJ2-2 and V is TRBV7-2; TRBD2 aligns across 10 bases. The CDR3 totals 17 residues. Germline lookup yields CDR1 SGHTA and CDR2 FQGNSA. J gave up 4 bases and V 2 bases, and 7 bases lay outside the gene matches.

This clonotype was detected ten times or more. The chain is built from TRBV20-1 and TRBJ1-1; D remains unclear. Germline CDR1 DFQATT, CDR2 SNEGSKA (reference sequence). This CDR3 is built from 13 residues. Trimming shortened V by 0 bases and J by 5 bases, and 10 bases separated the two germline ends. DNA for the CDR3: TGCAGTGCTAGAGATCCGATAGGGACTGAAGCTTTCTTT. Its protein is CSARDPIGTEAFF.

This clonotype was picked up a small number of times. The chain couples TRBV11-1 to TRBJ1-5; 9 bases align to TRBD1. V was clipped by 0 bases and J by 1 base; unmatched bases: 7. The CDR3 consists of 18 residues. Germline assignment: CDR1 SGHAT and CDR2 FQDESV (reference sequence). This CDR3 reads CASSLAGQGIASNQPQHF. DNA of the CDR3: TGTGCCAGCAGCTTAGCGGGACAGGGTATCGCGAGCAATCAGCCCCAGCATTTT.

The sample holds many counts of this clonotype. This sequence joins TRBV6-1 and TRBJ2-1; D perhaps matches TRBD1 (6 bases). The CDR3 runs to 15 residues. V dropped 10 bases and J dropped 5 bases, with 21 bases sitting between them. Germline CDR1 MNHNS, CDR2 SASEGT. CDR3 sequence (DNA): TGTGCCAACGACGGACCGACAGGTCTGAACAATGAGCAGTTCTTC. This gives the protein CANDGPTGLNNEQFF.

This clonotype was counted ten times or more. In DNA, the CDR3 is TGCGCCAGCAGTTTTCGGGACCGCACTTACAATGAGCAGTTCTTC. Translated: CASSFRDRTYNEQFF. The V gene is TRBV5-1, the J gene TRBJ2-1; possibly TRBD1 or TRBD2 for D (5 bases each). Trimming pared 5 bases from V and 4 bases from J, leaving 16 bases between. This CDR3 contains 15 residues. Per germline, CDR1 SGHRS and CDR2 YFSETQ.

The chain carries TRBV29-1 and TRBJ1-1, with D perhaps matching TRBD1 (6 bases). Germline lookup yields CDR1 SQVTM and CDR2 ANQGSEA. This CDR3 spans 12 amino acids. Trimming cost V 4 bases and J 2 bases, with 8 bases left between them. The CDR3 loop is CSVAGTNTEAFF. The CDR3 DNA is TGCAGCGTTGCAGGGACAAACACTGAAGCTTTCTTT.

This clonotype was observed many times. The chain combines TRBV7-2 with TRBJ2-1; no reliable D call. This CDR3 has 12 amino acids. The V gene's germline CDR1 is SGHTA and CDR2 FQGNSA. V was pared by 5 bases and J by 6 bases, with 8 bases between. Written as DNA, the CDR3 is TGTGCCAGCAGCCCACGAATCAATGAGCAGTTCTTC. As protein: CASSPRINEQFF.

The table lists this clonotype with a few counts. The gene calls are TRBV7-8 and TRBJ2-5; 8 nucleotides align to TRBD1. This CDR3 has 15 residues. V shed 2 bases and J 4 bases; nucleotides not matched to a gene: 6. Germline V gene lookup returns CDR1 SGHVS and CDR2 FQNEAQ. CDR3 nucleotide sequence: TGTGCCAGCAGCTTATTGGGCAGGGGGCGAGAGACCCAGTACTTC. It codes for CASSLLGRGRETQYF. The whole variable domain, remainder taken from reference TRBV7-8 and TRBJ2-5, is GAGVSQSPRYKVAKRGQDVALRCDPISGHVSLFWYQQALGQGPEFLTYFQNEAQLDKSGLPSDRFFAERPEGSVSTLKIQRTQQEDSAVYLCASSLLGRGRETQYFGPGTRLLVL.

The table lists this clonotype with many counts. The chain couples TRBV4-3 to TRBJ2-5; D tentatively fits TRBD1 or TRBD2 (6 bases each). V was trimmed by 5 bases and J by 5 bases, leaving 21 bases between them. From germline, CDR1 is LGHNA and CDR2 YSLEER. This CDR3 is built from 16 residues. The CDR3: CASSSNGGGLWETQYF. The CDR3 DNA reads TGCGCCAGCAGCTCGAACGGGGGCGGACTTTGGGAGACCCAGTACTTC.

This clonotype was seen a handful of times. The chain joins TRBV20-1 to TRBJ1-2; TRBD1 matches 10 bases. CDR3 length equals 15 residues. Per germline, CDR1 DFQATT and CDR2 SNEGSKA (reference sequence). V was clipped by 0 bases and J by 6 bases; unmatched bases: 7. The DNA of the CDR3 is TGCAGTGCTAGAGACCCCCGGGACAGGGGTAATGGCTACACCTTC. Translating gives CSARDPRDRGNGYTF.

V and J are TRBV7-8 and TRBJ2-3; D is possibly TRBD1 (6 bases). The CDR3 extends over 17 amino acids. V shed 2 bases and J shed 2 bases, with 17 bases lying between them. CDR1 and CDR2 from the germline V gene are SGHVS and FQNEAQ. The CDR3 DNA follows: TGTGCCAGCAGCTTACGAGACAGGCCCCCATCCACAGATACGCAGTATTTT. It is translated as CASSLRDRPPSTDTQYF.

This clonotype was counted between two and nine times. The rearrangement joins TRBV10-3 to TRBJ2-5, with TRBD2 matching 8 bases. CDR1 and CDR2 (germline): ENHRY, SYGVKD. CDR3 size: 18 residues. With V trimmed by 3 bases and J by 1 base, 13 bases remained unmatched. CDR3 in amino acids: CAISDGAGARWGQETQYF. CDR3 bases: TGTGCCATCAGTGACGGAGCGGGGGCCCGATGGGGCCAAGAGACCCAGTACTTC.

This clonotype was observed many times. This chain uses TRBV12-3 or TRBV12-4 with TRBJ2-2; 9 nucleotides line up with TRBD2. This CDR3 has 17 residues. Germline trimming cut 2 bases from V and 4 bases from J; bases unmatched to any gene: 8. CDR3 sequence: CASSLRRGGRSTGELFF. The CDR3 DNA follows: TGTGCCAGCAGTTTAAGGCGGGGGGGCCGTAGCACCGGGGAGCTGTTTTTT.

This clonotype was seen ten or more times. This chain joins TRBV12-3 or TRBV12-4 and TRBJ2-3; D call uncertain. V dropped 7 bases and J dropped 2 bases, with 13 bases sitting between them. CDR3 length: 14 residues. The CDR3 DNA reads as TGTGCCAGCACCCCGGACGGATACACAGATACGCAGTATTTT. Protein sequence: CASTPDGYTDTQYF.

This chain links TRBV12-3 or TRBV12-4 with TRBJ2-2; 7 bases are a match to TRBD1. V was pared by 7 bases and J by 1 base, with 15 bases of the junction left unmatched. CDR3 size: 18 residues. The CDR3 nucleotides are TGTGCCAGCACTCCCCGGGACAGAGTATTAGGGAACACCGGGGAGCTGTTTTTT. It is translated as CASTPRDRVLGNTGELFF.

This clonotype has a handful of counts. This chain uses TRBV27 with TRBJ1-1, with unresolved D. Deletions cut 5 bases from V and 5 bases from J, with 18 bases between. Germline assignment: CDR1 MNHEY and CDR2 SMNVEV (reference sequence). The CDR3 sequence is 15 residues long. DNA of the CDR3: TGTGCCAGCAGTCCCCAGCGGGGAAGGAGGACTGAAGCTTTCTTT. The encoded protein is CASSPQRGRRTEAFF.

This clonotype turned up a few times. The chain has TRBV7-3 and TRBJ2-7; a possible D gene is TRBD2 (6 bases). Trimming cost V 1 base and J 0 bases, with 13 bases left between them. This CDR3 has 16 amino acids. Germline-derived CDR1 and CDR2 are SGHTA and FQGTGA. Here the CDR3 reads CASSLKGGTSSYEQYF. CDR3 bases: TGTGCCAGCAGCTTAAAGGGCGGGACCAGCTCCTACGAGCAGTACTTC. Full variable domain (rest looked up from reference TRBV7-3 and TRBJ2-7): GAGVSQTPSNKVTEKGKYVELRCDPISGHTALYWYRQSLGQGPEFLIYFQGTGAADDSGLPNDRFFAVRPEGSVSTLKIQRTERGDSAVYLCASSLKGGTSSYEQYFGPGTRLTVT.

The chain combines TRBV9 with TRBJ1-1; possible D gene TRBD1, 6 bases. CDR1 is SGDLS and CDR2 is YYNGEE in the germline V gene. The CDR3 is made up of 17 amino acids. V was shortened by 2 bases and J by 2 bases, with 19 bases between the two germline ends. The chain's CDR3 is CASSVRAGGGANTEAFF. CDR3 in DNA: TGTGCCAGCAGCGTTCGCGCGGGGGGGGGCGCAAACACTGAAGCTTTCTTT.

In its sample, this clonotype was seen many times. V and J are TRBV15 and TRBJ1-2; D may be TRBD1 (6 bases). The length of the CDR3 is 17 residues. The ends were cut back, 6 bases at V and 2 bases at J, with 22 bases in the middle. From germline, CDR1 is LNHNV and CDR2 YYDKDF (reference sequence). The CDR3 nucleotides read TGTGCCACCAGTAGGAGGGGGTCCGACCCGGGAAACTATGGCTACACCTTC. Translation: CATSRRGSDPGNYGYTF.

V gene TRBV7-2 combines with J gene TRBJ2-7; the D gene is possibly TRBD2 (6 bases). CDR1 is SGHTA, CDR2 FQGNSA, per germline. V shed 3 bases and J shed 1 base, with 13 bases lying between them. The CDR3 consists of 15 residues. CDR3 nucleotide sequence: TGTGCCAGCAGCTTCACGGGGGAGGTTTCCTACGAGCAGTACTTC. Protein: CASSFTGEVSYEQYF.

This clonotype occurred a few times. The chain is built from TRBV11-2 and TRBJ2-3; the match to TRBD1 covers 9 bases. The V gene's germline CDR1 is SGHAT and CDR2 FQNNGV. The CDR3 is made up of 18 amino acids. V lost 5 bases, J lost 2 bases, and 14 bases stayed unmatched. This CDR3 reads CASSLGMVTGGLTDTQYF. The CDR3 DNA reads as TGTGCCAGCAGCCTAGGGATGGTGACAGGGGGACTCACAGATACGCAGTATTTT. Full variable domain (outside the CDR3, taken from reference TRBV11-2 and TRBJ2-3): EAGVAQSPRYKIIEKRQSVAFWCNPISGHATLYWYQQILGQGPKLLIQFQNNGVVDDSQLPKDRFSAERLKGVDSTLKIQPAKLEDSAVYLCASSLGMVTGGLTDTQYFGPGTRLTVL.

This clonotype was seen many times. The chain employs TRBV12-3 or TRBV12-4 and TRBJ1-5; D is unclear. The length of the CDR3 is 15 residues. Trimming stripped 2 bases from V and 6 bases from J, with 14 bases between. The CDR3 DNA follows: TGTGCCAGCAGTTTAAAGCCAGGAGGAGGTCAGCCCCAGCATTTT. This gives the protein CASSLKPGGGQPQHF.

There are many counts of this clonotype. The chain employs TRBV6-5 and TRBJ2-3; D remains unclear. The CDR3 is 15 residues long. V shed 1 base and J shed 0 bases, with 8 bases lying between them. CDR1 MNHEY and CDR2 SVGAGI come from the germline V gene. The CDR3 region has the DNA TGTGCCAGCAGTTACTTCGGCTCTAGCACAGATACGCAGTATTTT. Its protein is CASSYFGSSTDTQYF.

This clonotype was seen more than once but under ten times. The rearrangement links TRBV7-9 to TRBJ2-1; 7 bases align to TRBD2. This CDR3 spans 13 amino acids. The germline V gene encodes CDR1 SEHNR and CDR2 FQNEAQ (reference sequence). J gave up 9 bases and V 2 bases, and 4 bases lay outside the gene matches. CDR3 loop: CASSLPGGGEQFF. DNA of the CDR3: TGTGCCAGCAGCTTACCGGGGGGAGGTGAGCAGTTCTTC.

The V and J genes are TRBV3-1 and TRBJ2-2, with a possible D match to TRBD1 (5 bases). CDR1 is LGHDT and CDR2 is YNNKEL in the germline V gene (reference sequence). V shed 2 bases and J shed 7 bases, with 11 bases lying between them. CDR3 length equals 14 residues. CDR3 coding DNA: TGTGCCAGCAGCCAATTGGAAGGGGTCGGGGAGCTGTTTTTT. Amino acid sequence: CASSQLEGVGELFF.

In this sample, this clonotype turned up many times. V usage is TRBV20-1 and J usage is TRBJ2-5; TRBD1 or TRBD2 may be the D gene (5 bases each). Trimming shortened V by 5 bases and J by 5 bases, and 15 bases separated the two germline ends. The CDR3 spans 13 residues. Germline CDR1 and CDR2: DFQATT and SNEGSKA (reference sequence). CDR3 nucleotides: TGCAGTGCTGAGGGACCTGAAGGGGAGACCCAGTACTTC. Its translation is CSAEGPEGETQYF.

This clonotype was detected ten times or more. The J gene is TRBJ1-1, the V gene TRBV5-1; possibly TRBD1 for D (6 bases). The V gene lost 7 bases and the J gene lost 3 bases, with 16 bases spanning the gap. Germline V gives CDR1 SGHRS, CDR2 YFSETQ. This CDR3 has 14 amino acids. CDR3 amino acids: CASAPGVRDTEAFF. The DNA for the CDR3 is TGCGCCAGCGCCCCAGGGGTCAGGGACACTGAAGCTTTCTTT.